Following are 7 T cell receptor beta chains from one sample sequenced in a study of cytomegalovirus exposure and HLA in healthy donors. 13 Jbeta primers and 60 Vbeta primers were used for the PCR. Assay used: immunoSEQ multiplex PCR; TCRdb lists only in-frame clones, some missing. The sample contains about 220,000 clones, roughly 84% of which appear only once. Specimen: PBMCs. Receptors originate from a boy between 2 and 10 years old in good health and CMV-seronegative.

The DNA of the CDR3 is TGTGCCAGCAGCTTGCGGCCGGGGGAGACCCAGTACTTC. Translating it yields CASSLRPGETQYF. This sequence joins TRBV5-5 and TRBJ2-5; D might be TRBD2 (5 bases). The V and J ends lost 1 base and 5 bases respectively, with 9 bases between them. The length of the CDR3 is 13 residues. Germline V gene data show CDR1 as SGHKS and CDR2 as YYEKEE (reference sequence).

This clone was detected once. This sequence joins TRBV6-1 and TRBJ1-1; maybe TRBD1 (6 bases). The CDR3 contains 14 residues. Trimming took off 4 bases at V and 1 base at J, with 10 bases between the two ends. Germline V gene data show CDR1 as MNHNS and CDR2 as SASEGT. Written as DNA, the CDR3 is TGTGCCAGCAGTGTAACAGGGAGGAACACTGAAGCTTTCTTT. It codes for CASSVTGRNTEAFF.

V is TRBV5-4 and J is TRBJ2-7, with D possibly matching TRBD1 (6 bases). Germline values: CDR1 SGHNT, CDR2 YYREEE (reference sequence). This CDR3 has 14 residues. V dropped 4 bases and J dropped 6 bases, with 17 bases sitting between them. The chain's CDR3 is CASSPRVAGAEQYF. DNA of the CDR3: TGTGCCAGCAGCCCGAGGGTGGCAGGGGCCGAGCAGTACTTC.

The chain combines TRBV9 with TRBJ2-3; 12 bases match TRBD2. The CDR3 covers 12 residues. V lost 4 bases to trimming and J lost 11 bases; unmatched junction nucleotides: 2. Germline CDR1 SGDLS, CDR2 YYNGEE. CDR3 sequence: CASSPTSGGQYF. The CDR3 region has the DNA TGTGCCAGCAGCCCGACTAGCGGGGGGCAGTATTTT.

The chain carries TRBV6-5 and TRBJ2-3; perhaps TRBD1 as D (5 bases). V was cut by 6 bases and J by 2 bases, with 12 bases left in between. The CDR3 extends over 14 amino acids. CDR1 and CDR2 from the germline V gene are MNHEY and SVGAGI. CDR3 coding DNA: TGTGCCAGCAGGCCAGGGAATCCCACAGATACGCAGTATTTT. It is translated as CASRPGNPTDTQYF.

This chain joins TRBV7-9 and TRBJ2-7; 11 bases map to TRBD1. The junction had 8 bases not matched to a gene; V was cut back by 5 bases and J by 5 bases. Germline V gene lookup returns CDR1 SEHNR and CDR2 FQNEAQ (reference sequence). The CDR3 has 15 residues. The CDR3 DNA reads as TGTGCCAGCAGCGCTTGGACAGGGGGCGCGGACGAGCAGTACTTC. This sequence encodes CASSAWTGGADEQYF.

This chain uses TRBV30 with TRBJ1-1; D gene unclear. The CDR3 spans 10 residues. V lost 7 bases to trimming and J lost 8 bases, with 11 bases between them. Germline CDR1 reads GTSNPN; CDR2 reads SVGIG (reference sequence). DNA for the CDR3: TGTGCCTCCGGGATGGGCGAAGCTTTCTTT. Its protein is CASGMGEAFF.